Listed below are T cell receptor beta chains from one sample, sequenced in a study of CD8 T cells in Susac syndrome. In TCRdb, the immunoSEQ multiplex PCR reads were re-called with MiXCR into one record per CDR3 protein. Of 71,000 or so distinct CDR3 sequences detected, roughly 93% appear once; the ten largest clones hold less than 0.16%. Sequencing was carried out using CD4+ T cells from PBMCs. The receptors here all came from a human donor with Susac syndrome. Each CDR3 is given with its conserved first and last residue. Fields, in order: V gene, clone size, D gene, J gene, CDR3 protein, CDR3 DNA. D genes are given only for firm matches. Part of the rows lack a size; the others show once, few, many or a class for expanded clones.

v_gene: TRBV19
abundance: few
d_gene: NA
j_gene: TRBJ2-3
CDR3aa: CATGRDTQYF
CDR3nt: TGTGCCACTGGGAGAGATACGCAGTATTTT

v_gene: TRBV28
abundance: NA
d_gene: TRBD1
j_gene: TRBJ1-4
CDR3aa: CASSFPRDSNEKLFF
CDR3nt: TGTGCCAGCAGTTTCCCCCGGGACAGTAATGAAAAACTGTTTTTT

v_gene: TRBV5-1
abundance: NA
d_gene: TRBD1
j_gene: TRBJ2-6
CDR3aa: CASSIRGQGAFYTGANVLTF
CDR3nt: TGCGCCAGCAGCATCCGGGGACAGGGGGCGTTTTACACTGGGGCCAACGTCCTGACTTTC

v_gene: TRBV6-2/TRBV6-3
abundance: NA
d_gene: NA
j_gene: TRBJ1-2
CDR3aa: CASRTYNYGYTF
CDR3nt: TGTGCCAGCAGAACTTATAACTATGGCTACACCTTC

v_gene: TRBV4-3
abundance: NA
d_gene: NA
j_gene: TRBJ1-6
CDR3aa: CASSQQRSYNSPLHF
CDR3nt: TGCGCCAGCAGCCAACAGAGGTCCTATAATTCACCCCTCCACTTT

v_gene: TRBV11-1
abundance: NA
d_gene: NA
j_gene: TRBJ2-5
CDR3aa: CATKEGGYQETQYF
CDR3nt: TGTGCCACCAAGGAGGGGGGGTACCAAGAGACCCAGTACTTC

v_gene: TRBV7-2
abundance: NA
d_gene: NA
j_gene: TRBJ1-2
CDR3aa: CASSPYGGNYGYTF
CDR3nt: TGTGCCAGCAGCCCATACGGGGGTAACTATGGCTACACCTTC

v_gene: TRBV29-1
abundance: NA
d_gene: NA
j_gene: TRBJ1-5
CDR3aa: CSVDRVDQPQHF
CDR3nt: TGCAGCGTTGACAGGGTTGATCAGCCCCAGCATTTT

v_gene: TRBV11-2
abundance: NA
d_gene: TRBD2
j_gene: TRBJ2-3
CDR3aa: CASSLDPGVGGDTQYF
CDR3nt: TGTGCCAGCAGCTTAGATCCAGGCGTCGGGGGGGATACGCAGTATTTT

v_gene: TRBV6-2/TRBV6-3
abundance: NA
d_gene: NA
j_gene: TRBJ2-3
CDR3aa: CASSFGGSGTQYF
CDR3nt: TGTGCCAGCAGTTTTGGGGGCTCTGGTACGCAGTATTTT

v_gene: TRBV19
abundance: once
d_gene: NA
j_gene: TRBJ1-2
CDR3aa: CASIVTPGNYGYTF
CDR3nt: TGTGCCAGTATTGTAACCCCGGGGAACTATGGCTACACCTTC

v_gene: TRBV6-6
abundance: once
d_gene: TRBD1
j_gene: TRBJ2-3
CDR3aa: CASSSGQGSRTQYF
CDR3nt: TGTGCCAGCAGTTCGGGACAGGGCTCCCGTACGCAGTATTTT

v_gene: TRBV6-5
abundance: once
d_gene: NA
j_gene: TRBJ1-3
CDR3aa: CASRRQWSSGNTIYF
CDR3nt: TGTGCCAGCAGACGACAGTGGAGCTCTGGAAACACCATATATTTT

v_gene: TRBV20-1
abundance: NA
d_gene: TRBD2
j_gene: TRBJ2-3
CDR3aa: CSAQRGLAGSDTQYF
CDR3nt: TGCAGTGCCCAAAGGGGACTAGCGGGATCAGATACGCAGTATTTT

v_gene: TRBV11-2
abundance: once
d_gene: NA
j_gene: TRBJ1-2
CDR3aa: CASSSQGGPYGYTF
CDR3nt: TGTGCCAGCAGCTCGCAGGGAGGCCCCTATGGCTACACCTTC

v_gene: TRBV7-3
abundance: NA
d_gene: NA
j_gene: TRBJ2-4
CDR3aa: CASSLDPVDIQYF
CDR3nt: TGTGCCAGCAGCTTGGACCCAGTGGACATTCAGTACTTC

v_gene: TRBV30
abundance: once
d_gene: NA
j_gene: TRBJ1-5
CDR3aa: CAWTGTPGAAQHF
CDR3nt: TGTGCCTGGACAGGCACGCCCGGGGCGGCCCAGCATTTT

v_gene: TRBV12-3/TRBV12-4
abundance: NA
d_gene: NA
j_gene: TRBJ1-1
CDR3aa: CASRTQGNTEAFF
CDR3nt: TGTGCCAGCAGGACCCAGGGGAACACTGAAGCTTTCTTT

v_gene: TRBV4-1
abundance: NA
d_gene: TRBD2
j_gene: TRBJ2-7
CDR3aa: CASREGSERGPYEQYF
CDR3nt: TGCGCCAGCAGGGAAGGGTCTGAGCGGGGGCCCTACGAGCAGTACTTC

v_gene: TRBV28
abundance: NA
d_gene: NA
j_gene: TRBJ1-1
CDR3aa: CASSPIWENRDPTEAFF
CDR3nt: TGTGCCAGCAGTCCTATATGGGAAAACCGGGACCCCACTGAAGCTTTCTTT

v_gene: TRBV7-8
abundance: NA
d_gene: NA
j_gene: TRBJ1-3
CDR3aa: CASRTYTGNTIYF
CDR3nt: TGTGCCAGCAGGACGTATACTGGAAACACCATATATTTT

v_gene: TRBV2
abundance: NA
d_gene: NA
j_gene: TRBJ2-7
CDR3aa: CASSTIYSYEQYF
CDR3nt: TGTGCCAGCAGTACCATATACAGCTACGAGCAGTACTTC

v_gene: TRBV7-9
abundance: NA
d_gene: NA
j_gene: TRBJ1-1
CDR3aa: CASSRRGELNTEAFF
CDR3nt: TGTGCCAGCAGCAGGCGGGGGGAGTTGAACACTGAAGCTTTCTTT

v_gene: TRBV2
abundance: NA
d_gene: NA
j_gene: TRBJ1-2
CDR3aa: CASTWGLAYGYTF
CDR3nt: TGTGCCAGCACCTGGGGCCTGGCCTATGGCTACACCTTC

v_gene: TRBV12-3/TRBV12-4
abundance: NA
d_gene: NA
j_gene: TRBJ1-2
CDR3aa: CASSFAGDGYTF
CDR3nt: TGTGCCAGCAGTTTTGCCGGGGATGGCTACACCTTC

v_gene: TRBV7-2
abundance: once
d_gene: NA
j_gene: TRBJ1-5
CDR3aa: CASSLRGNQPQHF
CDR3nt: TGTGCCAGCAGCTTGCGGGGCAATCAGCCCCAGCATTTT

v_gene: TRBV9
abundance: NA
d_gene: TRBD1
j_gene: TRBJ1-1
CDR3aa: CASSPRDRGPATIEAFF
CDR3nt: TGTGCCAGCAGCCCTCGGGACAGGGGGCCCGCCACCATTGAAGCTTTCTTT

v_gene: TRBV23-1
abundance: NA
d_gene: NA
j_gene: TRBJ1-2
CDR3aa: CASSQSPGSNYGYTF
CDR3nt: TGCGCCAGCAGTCAATCGCCGGGGTCTAACTATGGCTACACCTTC

v_gene: TRBV7-9
abundance: NA
d_gene: TRBD1
j_gene: TRBJ1-2
CDR3aa: CASSSHRGGSYGYTF
CDR3nt: TGTGCCAGCAGCTCTCACAGGGGAGGGAGCTATGGCTACACCTTC

v_gene: TRBV3-1
abundance: NA
d_gene: NA
j_gene: TRBJ2-1
CDR3aa: CASSQDLASTTYNEQFF
CDR3nt: TGTGCCAGCAGCCAAGATCTGGCTAGTACCACCTACAATGAGCAGTTCTTC

v_gene: TRBV20-1
abundance: few
d_gene: TRBD2
j_gene: TRBJ2-3
CDR3aa: CSARVRGGRQYF
CDR3nt: TGCAGTGCTAGGGTACGCGGGGGGCGGCAGTATTTT

v_gene: TRBV7-9
abundance: NA
d_gene: TRBD1
j_gene: TRBJ1-6
CDR3aa: CASSPDREYSPLHF
CDR3nt: TGTGCCAGCAGTCCCGACAGGGAGTATTCACCCCTCCACTTT

v_gene: TRBV5-8
abundance: NA
d_gene: TRBD1
j_gene: TRBJ2-5
CDR3aa: CASSLEGQVQETQYF
CDR3nt: TGTGCCAGCAGCTTGGAGGGACAGGTCCAAGAGACCCAGTACTTC

v_gene: TRBV7-2
abundance: NA
d_gene: NA
j_gene: TRBJ2-1
CDR3aa: CASSLRRDDEQFF
CDR3nt: TGTGCCAGCAGCTTGCGCCGGGACGATGAGCAGTTCTTC

v_gene: TRBV2
abundance: NA
d_gene: NA
j_gene: TRBJ1-5
CDR3aa: CASTPRDNQPQHF
CDR3nt: TGTGCCAGCACCCCCAGAGACAATCAGCCCCAGCATTTT

v_gene: TRBV6-2/TRBV6-3
abundance: NA
d_gene: NA
j_gene: TRBJ2-7
CDR3aa: CASTKGGISYEQYF
CDR3nt: TGTGCCAGCACCAAGGGGGGGATCTCCTACGAGCAGTACTTC

v_gene: TRBV7-3
abundance: NA
d_gene: TRBD2
j_gene: TRBJ2-1
CDR3aa: CASSSRLADEQFF
CDR3nt: TGTGCCAGCAGCTCTCGACTAGCGGATGAGCAGTTCTTC

v_gene: TRBV2
abundance: NA
d_gene: NA
j_gene: TRBJ2-7
CDR3aa: CASSAEWFYEQYF
CDR3nt: TGTGCCAGCAGTGCGGAGTGGTTCTACGAGCAGTACTTC

v_gene: TRBV28
abundance: NA
d_gene: TRBD1
j_gene: TRBJ1-6
CDR3aa: CASSLFRETGPYSPLHF
CDR3nt: TGTGCCAGCAGTTTATTCAGGGAGACAGGGCCTTATTCACCCCTCCACTTT

v_gene: TRBV28
abundance: NA
d_gene: TRBD1
j_gene: TRBJ1-1
CDR3aa: CASSLYPGQLNTEAFF
CDR3nt: TGTGCCAGCAGTTTATATCCGGGACAGTTGAACACTGAAGCTTTCTTT

v_gene: TRBV18
abundance: NA
d_gene: TRBD1
j_gene: TRBJ1-5
CDR3aa: CASSPPGTAINQPQHF
CDR3nt: TGTGCCAGCTCACCACCCGGGACAGCAATCAATCAGCCCCAGCATTTT

v_gene: TRBV30
abundance: once
d_gene: NA
j_gene: TRBJ1-5
CDR3aa: CAWSPAHSNNQPQHF
CDR3nt: TGTGCCTGGAGCCCTGCCCACAGCAACAATCAGCCCCAGCATTTT

v_gene: TRBV19
abundance: NA
d_gene: TRBD2
j_gene: TRBJ2-7
CDR3aa: CASSPRGGEQYF
CDR3nt: TGTGCCAGTAGTCCCCGGGGGGGCGAGCAGTACTTC

v_gene: TRBV18
abundance: NA
d_gene: NA
j_gene: TRBJ2-7
CDR3aa: CASSQGQPYEQYF
CDR3nt: TGTGCCAGCTCACAGGGCCAGCCCTACGAGCAGTACTTC

v_gene: TRBV6-2/TRBV6-3
abundance: NA
d_gene: NA
j_gene: TRBJ2-7
CDR3aa: CASQSGPYEQYF
CDR3nt: TGTGCCAGTCAATCGGGGCCCTACGAGCAGTACTTC

v_gene: TRBV3-1
abundance: once
d_gene: NA
j_gene: TRBJ2-1
CDR3aa: CASSQDGPGGQFF
CDR3nt: TGTGCCAGCAGCCAAGATGGCCCCGGGGGGCAGTTCTTC

v_gene: TRBV9
abundance: NA
d_gene: TRBD2
j_gene: TRBJ2-7
CDR3aa: CASSFRGLAGEQYF
CDR3nt: TGTGCCAGCAGCTTCCGAGGACTAGCGGGGGAGCAGTACTTC

v_gene: TRBV9
abundance: NA
d_gene: NA
j_gene: TRBJ2-1
CDR3aa: CASSVSVRKGYNEQFF
CDR3nt: TGTGCCAGCAGCGTAAGTGTCCGAAAAGGTTACAATGAGCAGTTCTTC

v_gene: TRBV29-1
abundance: NA
d_gene: NA
j_gene: TRBJ2-5
CDR3aa: CSVAHLGKETQYF
CDR3nt: TGCAGCGTTGCCCATCTTGGGAAGGAGACCCAGTACTTC

v_gene: TRBV2
abundance: NA
d_gene: NA
j_gene: TRBJ1-4
CDR3aa: CASSVKRSNEKLFF
CDR3nt: TGTGCCAGCAGTGTAAAGAGGTCTAATGAAAAACTGTTTTTT

v_gene: TRBV7-2
abundance: NA
d_gene: NA
j_gene: TRBJ1-5
CDR3aa: CASSLVLAAGQPQHF
CDR3nt: TGTGCCAGCAGCTTAGTATTGGCAGCGGGTCAGCCCCAGCATTTT

v_gene: TRBV24-1
abundance: NA
d_gene: TRBD1
j_gene: TRBJ1-2
CDR3aa: CATSDRKTGIYGYTF
CDR3nt: TGTGCCACCAGTGATCGGAAGACAGGGATCTATGGCTACACCTTC

v_gene: TRBV21-1
abundance: NA
d_gene: NA
j_gene: TRBJ2-7
CDR3aa: CASSGRREEYF
CDR3nt: TGTGCCAGCAGCGGCCGCCGGGAGGAGTACTTC

v_gene: TRBV29-1
abundance: NA
d_gene: NA
j_gene: TRBJ2-2
CDR3aa: CSVQVSGNTGELFF
CDR3nt: TGCAGCGTTCAGGTTTCGGGCAACACCGGGGAGCTGTTTTTT

v_gene: TRBV6-5
abundance: once
d_gene: TRBD1
j_gene: TRBJ2-7
CDR3aa: CASRDRTGGLKQYF
CDR3nt: TGTGCCAGCAGGGATCGGACAGGGGGTCTAAAGCAGTACTTC

v_gene: TRBV6-2/TRBV6-3
abundance: NA
d_gene: NA
j_gene: TRBJ1-1
CDR3aa: CASSYLVGTEAFF
CDR3nt: TGTGCCAGCAGTTACCTTGTGGGGACTGAAGCTTTCTTT

v_gene: TRBV6-6
abundance: NA
d_gene: NA
j_gene: TRBJ2-7
CDR3aa: CASRRQGGEQYF
CDR3nt: TGTGCCAGCAGAAGACAGGGAGGCGAGCAGTACTTC

v_gene: TRBV5-1
abundance: NA
d_gene: NA
j_gene: TRBJ2-1
CDR3aa: CASSRDGNNEQFF
CDR3nt: TGCGCCAGCAGCCGGGACGGGAACAATGAGCAGTTCTTC

v_gene: TRBV20-1
abundance: NA
d_gene: NA
j_gene: TRBJ1-6
CDR3aa: CSARMRAGNSPLHF
CDR3nt: TGCAGTGCTCGGATGAGGGCAGGGAATTCACCCCTCCACTTT

v_gene: TRBV20-1
abundance: NA
d_gene: TRBD1
j_gene: TRBJ1-1
CDR3aa: CSALDRVNTEAFF
CDR3nt: TGCAGTGCCCTGGACAGGGTGAACACTGAAGCTTTCTTT